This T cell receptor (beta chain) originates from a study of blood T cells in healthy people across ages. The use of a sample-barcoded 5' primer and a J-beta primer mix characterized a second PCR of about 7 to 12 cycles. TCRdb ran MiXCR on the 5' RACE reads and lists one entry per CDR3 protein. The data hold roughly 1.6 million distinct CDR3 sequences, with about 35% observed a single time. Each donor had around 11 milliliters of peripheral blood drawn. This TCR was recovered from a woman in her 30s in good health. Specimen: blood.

The CDR3 loop reads CATSAGQNTEAFF. The DNA of the CDR3 is TGTGCCACCAGTGCCGGGCAGAACACTGAAGCTTTCTTT. The chain links TRBV24-1 to TRBJ1-1; D is uncertain. The length of the CDR3 is 13 residues. With 5 bases removed from V and 1 base from J, the gap between germline ends came to 7 bases. Per germline, CDR1 KGHDR and CDR2 SFDVKD.